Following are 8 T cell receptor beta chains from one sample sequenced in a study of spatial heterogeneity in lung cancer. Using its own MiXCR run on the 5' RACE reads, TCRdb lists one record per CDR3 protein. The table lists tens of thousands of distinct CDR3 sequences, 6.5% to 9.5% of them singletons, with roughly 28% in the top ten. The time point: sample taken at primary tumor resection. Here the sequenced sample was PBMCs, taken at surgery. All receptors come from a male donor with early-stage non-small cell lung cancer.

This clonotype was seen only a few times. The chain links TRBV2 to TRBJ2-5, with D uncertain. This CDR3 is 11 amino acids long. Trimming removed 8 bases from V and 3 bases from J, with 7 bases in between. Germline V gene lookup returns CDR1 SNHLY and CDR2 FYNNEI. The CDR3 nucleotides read TGTGCCAGCTGCTATAAAGAGACCCAGTACTTC. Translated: CASCYKETQYF.

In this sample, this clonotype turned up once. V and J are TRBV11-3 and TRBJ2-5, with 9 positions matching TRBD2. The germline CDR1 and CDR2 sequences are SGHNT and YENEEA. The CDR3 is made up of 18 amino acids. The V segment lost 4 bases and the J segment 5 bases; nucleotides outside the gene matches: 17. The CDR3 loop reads CASSSDLLAGKGRETQYF. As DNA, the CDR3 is TGTGCCAGCAGCTCAGACCTGCTAGCGGGAAAAGGGCGGGAGACCCAGTACTTC.

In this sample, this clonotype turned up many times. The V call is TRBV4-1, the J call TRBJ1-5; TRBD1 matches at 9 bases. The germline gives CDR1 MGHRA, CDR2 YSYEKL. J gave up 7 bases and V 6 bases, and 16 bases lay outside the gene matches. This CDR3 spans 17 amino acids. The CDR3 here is CASREVHLGTGNQPQHF. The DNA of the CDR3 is TGCGCCAGCAGGGAGGTCCATTTGGGGACAGGGAACCAGCCCCAGCATTTT.

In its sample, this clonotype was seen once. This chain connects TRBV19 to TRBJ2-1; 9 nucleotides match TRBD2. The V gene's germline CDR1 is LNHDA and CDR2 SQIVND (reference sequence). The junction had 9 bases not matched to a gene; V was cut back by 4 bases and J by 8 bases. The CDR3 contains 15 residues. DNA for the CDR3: TGTGCCAGTAGTACGGACGGACTAGCGCTGGATGAGCAGTTCTTC. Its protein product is CASSTDGLALDEQFF.

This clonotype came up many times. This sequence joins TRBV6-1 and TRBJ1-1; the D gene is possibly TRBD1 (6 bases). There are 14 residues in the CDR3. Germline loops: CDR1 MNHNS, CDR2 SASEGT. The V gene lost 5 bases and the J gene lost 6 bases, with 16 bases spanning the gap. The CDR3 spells CASSYWQGRAEAFF. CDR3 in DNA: TGTGCCAGCAGTTACTGGCAGGGGAGGGCTGAAGCTTTCTTT.

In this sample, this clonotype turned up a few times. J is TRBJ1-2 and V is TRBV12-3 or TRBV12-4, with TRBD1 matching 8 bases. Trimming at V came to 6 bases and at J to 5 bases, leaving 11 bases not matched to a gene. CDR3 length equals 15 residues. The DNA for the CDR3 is TGTGCCAGCAGCCCCAGAGGGACAGGAATTTATGGCTACACCTTC. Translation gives CASSPRGTGIYGYTF.

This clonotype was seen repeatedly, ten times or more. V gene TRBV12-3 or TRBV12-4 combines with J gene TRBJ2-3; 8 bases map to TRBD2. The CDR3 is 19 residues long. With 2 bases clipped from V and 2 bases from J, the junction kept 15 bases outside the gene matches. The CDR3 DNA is TGTGCCAGCAGTTTACCCCTAGGAGCGGGAGCCTTAGACACAGATACGCAGTATTTT. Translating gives CASSLPLGAGALDTDTQYF.

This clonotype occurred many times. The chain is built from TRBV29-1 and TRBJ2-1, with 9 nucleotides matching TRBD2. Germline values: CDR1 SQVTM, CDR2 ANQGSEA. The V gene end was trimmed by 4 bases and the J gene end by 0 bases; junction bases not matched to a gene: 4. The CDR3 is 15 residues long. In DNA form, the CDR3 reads TGCAGCGTTGTAGTAGCGGGGGTCTCCTACAATGAGCAGTTCTTC. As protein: CSVVVAGVSYNEQFF.